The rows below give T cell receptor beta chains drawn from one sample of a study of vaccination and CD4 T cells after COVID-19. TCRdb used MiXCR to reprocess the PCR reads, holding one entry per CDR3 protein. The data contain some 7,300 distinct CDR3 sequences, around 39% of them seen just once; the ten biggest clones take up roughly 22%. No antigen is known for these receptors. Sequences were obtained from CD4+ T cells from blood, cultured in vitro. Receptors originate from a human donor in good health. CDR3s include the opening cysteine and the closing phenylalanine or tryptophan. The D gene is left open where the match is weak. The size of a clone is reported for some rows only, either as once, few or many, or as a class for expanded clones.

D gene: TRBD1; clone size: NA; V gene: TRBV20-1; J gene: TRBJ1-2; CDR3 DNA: TGCAGTGCTAGAGCGGCGACAGGGGGCGGCGGCTACACCTTC; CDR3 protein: CSARAATGGGGYTF
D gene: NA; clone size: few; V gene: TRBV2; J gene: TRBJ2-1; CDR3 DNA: TGTGCCAGCGGGGGGACGACCTACAATGAGCAGTTCTTC; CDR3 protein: CASGGTTYNEQFF
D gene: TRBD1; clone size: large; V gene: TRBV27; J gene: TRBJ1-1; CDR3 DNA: TGTGCCAGCAGTTTGCGGACAGGAGTCACTGAAGCTTTCTTT; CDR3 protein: CASSLRTGVTEAFF
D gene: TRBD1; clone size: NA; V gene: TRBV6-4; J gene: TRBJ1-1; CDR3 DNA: TGTGCCAGCAGTCGGACAGGGAACACTGAAGCTTTCTTT; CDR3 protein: CASSRTGNTEAFF
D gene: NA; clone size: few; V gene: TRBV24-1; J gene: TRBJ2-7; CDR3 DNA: TGTGCCACCAGTGACTCAGGGGGGGTCCCCTACGAGCAGTACTTC; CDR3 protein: CATSDSGGVPYEQYF
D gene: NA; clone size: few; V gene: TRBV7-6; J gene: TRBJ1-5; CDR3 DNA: TGTGCCAGCAGCTTAGGGGGACCGCTCCAGCCCCAGCATTTT; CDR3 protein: CASSLGGPLQPQHF
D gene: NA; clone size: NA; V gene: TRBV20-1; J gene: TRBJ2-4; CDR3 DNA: TGCAGTGCCCAGCCCCCCACGAACATTCAGTACTTC; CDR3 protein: CSAQPPTNIQYF
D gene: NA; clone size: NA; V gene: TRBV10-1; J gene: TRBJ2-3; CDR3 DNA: TGCGCCAGCAGTGAGTCCCAGGGTGGCACAGATACGCAGTATTTT; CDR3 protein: CASSESQGGTDTQYF
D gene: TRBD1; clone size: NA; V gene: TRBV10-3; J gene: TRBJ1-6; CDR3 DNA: TGTGCCATCGGAATTGAGACAGGGCTCTATAATTCACCCCTCCACTTT; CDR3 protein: CAIGIETGLYNSPLHF
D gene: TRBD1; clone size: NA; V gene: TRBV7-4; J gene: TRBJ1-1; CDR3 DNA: TGTGCCAGCAGCGTAATGGGGACAGGGCCAGCTTTCTTT; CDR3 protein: CASSVMGTGPAFF
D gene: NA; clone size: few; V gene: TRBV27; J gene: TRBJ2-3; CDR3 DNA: TGTGCCAGCAGTTTTGAGACTAGTAGGACAGATACGCAGTATTTT; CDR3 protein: CASSFETSRTDTQYF
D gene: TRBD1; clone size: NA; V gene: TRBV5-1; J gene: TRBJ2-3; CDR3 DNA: TGCGCCAGCCACGCTCGACAGGGCCGCACAGATACGCAGTATTTT; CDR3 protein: CASHARQGRTDTQYF
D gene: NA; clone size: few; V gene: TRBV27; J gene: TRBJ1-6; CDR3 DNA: TGTGCCAGCAGTTTCGTTCCCGAAAGGGAATCACCCCTCCACTTT; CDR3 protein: CASSFVPERESPLHF
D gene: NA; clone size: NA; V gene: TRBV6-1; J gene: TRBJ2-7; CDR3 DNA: TGTGCCAGCAGTGAAATAGCAGGGCCCCTCTACGAGCAGTACTTC; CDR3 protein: CASSEIAGPLYEQYF
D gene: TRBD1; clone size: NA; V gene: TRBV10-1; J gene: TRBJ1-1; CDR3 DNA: TGCGCCAGCAGCCCGACAGGGACCCCGGGGGACACTGAAGCTTTCTTT; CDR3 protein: CASSPTGTPGDTEAFF
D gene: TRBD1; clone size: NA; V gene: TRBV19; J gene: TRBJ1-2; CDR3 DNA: TGTGCCAGTAGTATTAATACAGGGGGCGACGGCTACACCTTC; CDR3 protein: CASSINTGGDGYTF
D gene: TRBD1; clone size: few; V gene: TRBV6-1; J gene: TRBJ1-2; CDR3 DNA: TGTGCCAGCAGCCGCTTCGCTTACCCAACAGGGGGTGGCTACACCTTC; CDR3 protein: CASSRFAYPTGGGYTF
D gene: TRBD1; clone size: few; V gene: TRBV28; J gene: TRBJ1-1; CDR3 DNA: TGTGCCAGCACTTCGGGACAGTTGAACACTGAAGCTTTCTTT; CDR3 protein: CASTSGQLNTEAFF
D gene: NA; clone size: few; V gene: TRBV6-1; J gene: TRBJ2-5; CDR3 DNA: TGTGCCAGCAGTGAAATCGGACAGTTGGAGACCCAGTACTTC; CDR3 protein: CASSEIGQLETQYF
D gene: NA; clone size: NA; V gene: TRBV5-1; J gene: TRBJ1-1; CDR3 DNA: TGCGCCAGCAGCATCCCTGACAGCCTGAACACTGAAGCTTTCTTT; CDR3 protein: CASSIPDSLNTEAFF
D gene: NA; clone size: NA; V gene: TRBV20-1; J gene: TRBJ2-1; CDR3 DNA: TGCAGTGCTAGAGAGCGGGGAAACAATGAGCAGTTCTTC; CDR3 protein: CSARERGNNEQFF
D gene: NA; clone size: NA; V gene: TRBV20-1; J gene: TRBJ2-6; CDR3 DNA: TGCAGTGCCCTAGTCAGGGCTGGGGCCAACGTCCTGACTTTC; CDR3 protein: CSALVRAGANVLTF
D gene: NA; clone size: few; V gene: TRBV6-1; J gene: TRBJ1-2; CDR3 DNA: TGTGCCAGCAGGCCCGATTATGGCTACACCTTC; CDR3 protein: CASRPDYGYTF
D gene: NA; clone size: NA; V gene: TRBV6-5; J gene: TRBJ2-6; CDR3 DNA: TGTGCCAGCAGTTACTTGAGAGGGGCCAACGTCCTGACTTTC; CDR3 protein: CASSYLRGANVLTF
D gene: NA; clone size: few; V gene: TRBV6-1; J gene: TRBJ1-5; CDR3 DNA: TGTGCCAGCAGTGAACAGATTTATAGCAATCAGCCCCAGCATTTT; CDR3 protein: CASSEQIYSNQPQHF
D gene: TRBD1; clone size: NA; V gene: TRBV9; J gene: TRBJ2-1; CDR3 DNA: TGTGCCAGCAGCGTGGCCGGGACAGGGAGTAATGAGCAGTTCTTC; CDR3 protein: CASSVAGTGSNEQFF
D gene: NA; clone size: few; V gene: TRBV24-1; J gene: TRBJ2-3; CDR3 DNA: TGTGCCACCAGTGGGGCAGGGTCGCCCACAGATACGCAGTATTTT; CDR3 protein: CATSGAGSPTDTQYF
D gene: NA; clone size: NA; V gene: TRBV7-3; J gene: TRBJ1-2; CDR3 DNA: TGTGCCAGCAGCTTGGGTGGGGCGGGCTATGGCTACACCTTC; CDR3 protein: CASSLGGAGYGYTF
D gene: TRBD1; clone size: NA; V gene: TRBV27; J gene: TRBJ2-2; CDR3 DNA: TGTGCCAGCAGTACCGGGCCTACAGGGGTACGGGAGCTGTTTTTT; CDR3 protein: CASSTGPTGVRELFF
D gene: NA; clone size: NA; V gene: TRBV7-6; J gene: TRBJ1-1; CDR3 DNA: TGTGCCAGCAGCCCGGGGCTAAGGACTGAAGCTTTCTTT; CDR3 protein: CASSPGLRTEAFF
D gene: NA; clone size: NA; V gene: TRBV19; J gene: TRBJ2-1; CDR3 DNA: TGTGCCAGTAGTACTTCGGACTCCACAAGGCAGTTCTTC; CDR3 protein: CASSTSDSTRQFF
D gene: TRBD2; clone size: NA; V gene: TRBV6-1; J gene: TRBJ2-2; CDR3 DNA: TGTGCCAGCAGTGCCCAGCGGGGGACCGGGGAGCTGTTTTTT; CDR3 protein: CASSAQRGTGELFF
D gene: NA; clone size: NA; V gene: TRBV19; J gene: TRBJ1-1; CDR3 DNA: TGTGCCAGTCTGGGGGAGATGAACACTGAAGCTTTCTTT; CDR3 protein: CASLGEMNTEAFF
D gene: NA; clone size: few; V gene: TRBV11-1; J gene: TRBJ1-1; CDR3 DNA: TGTGCCAGCAGCTTAGAAGGGGGCACTGAAGCTTTCTTT; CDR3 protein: CASSLEGGTEAFF
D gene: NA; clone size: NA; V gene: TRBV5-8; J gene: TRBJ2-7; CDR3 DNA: TGTGCCAGCAGCTTGAGGAACGAGCAGTACTTC; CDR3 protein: CASSLRNEQYF
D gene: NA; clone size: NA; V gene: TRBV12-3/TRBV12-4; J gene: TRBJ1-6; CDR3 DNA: TGTGCCAGCAGTACGGGGGGGGTACATTCACCCCTCCACTTT; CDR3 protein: CASSTGGVHSPLHF
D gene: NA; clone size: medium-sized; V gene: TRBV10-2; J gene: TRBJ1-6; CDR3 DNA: TGCGCCAGCAGTGAACAGGGTTGGAATTCACCCCTCCACTTT; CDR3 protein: CASSEQGWNSPLHF